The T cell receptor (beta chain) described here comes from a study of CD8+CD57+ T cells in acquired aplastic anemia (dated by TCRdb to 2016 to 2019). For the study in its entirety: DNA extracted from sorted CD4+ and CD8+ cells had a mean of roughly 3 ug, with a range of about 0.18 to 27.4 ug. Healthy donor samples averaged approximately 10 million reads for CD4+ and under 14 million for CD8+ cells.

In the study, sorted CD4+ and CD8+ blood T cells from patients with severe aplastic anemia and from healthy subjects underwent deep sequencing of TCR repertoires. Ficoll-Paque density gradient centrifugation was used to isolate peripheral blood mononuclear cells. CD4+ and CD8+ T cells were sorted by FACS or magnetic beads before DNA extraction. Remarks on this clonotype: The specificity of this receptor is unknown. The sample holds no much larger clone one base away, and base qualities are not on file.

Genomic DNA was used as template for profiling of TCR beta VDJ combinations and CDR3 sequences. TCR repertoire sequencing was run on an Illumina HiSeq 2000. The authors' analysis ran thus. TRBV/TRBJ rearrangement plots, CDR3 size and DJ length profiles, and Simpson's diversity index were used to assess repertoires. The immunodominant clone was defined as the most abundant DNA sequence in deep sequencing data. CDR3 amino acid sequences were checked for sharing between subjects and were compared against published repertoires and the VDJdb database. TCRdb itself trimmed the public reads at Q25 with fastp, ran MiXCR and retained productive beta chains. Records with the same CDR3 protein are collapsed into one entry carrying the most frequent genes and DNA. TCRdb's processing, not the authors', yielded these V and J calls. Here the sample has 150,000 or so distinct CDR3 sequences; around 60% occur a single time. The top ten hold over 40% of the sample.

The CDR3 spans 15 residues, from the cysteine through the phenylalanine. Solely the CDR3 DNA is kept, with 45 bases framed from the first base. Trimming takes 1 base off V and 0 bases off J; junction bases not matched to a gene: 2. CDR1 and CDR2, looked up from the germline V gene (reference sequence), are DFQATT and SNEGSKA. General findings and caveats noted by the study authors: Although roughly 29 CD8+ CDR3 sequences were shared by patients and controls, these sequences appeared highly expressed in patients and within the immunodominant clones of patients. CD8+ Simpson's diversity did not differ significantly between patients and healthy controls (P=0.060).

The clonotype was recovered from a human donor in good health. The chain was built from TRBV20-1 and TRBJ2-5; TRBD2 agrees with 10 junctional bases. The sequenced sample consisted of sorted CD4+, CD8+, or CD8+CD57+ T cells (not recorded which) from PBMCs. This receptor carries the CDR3 CSARGTSGYQETQYF. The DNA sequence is TGCAGTGCTAGAGGGACTAGCGGCTACCAAGAGACCCAGTACTTC.